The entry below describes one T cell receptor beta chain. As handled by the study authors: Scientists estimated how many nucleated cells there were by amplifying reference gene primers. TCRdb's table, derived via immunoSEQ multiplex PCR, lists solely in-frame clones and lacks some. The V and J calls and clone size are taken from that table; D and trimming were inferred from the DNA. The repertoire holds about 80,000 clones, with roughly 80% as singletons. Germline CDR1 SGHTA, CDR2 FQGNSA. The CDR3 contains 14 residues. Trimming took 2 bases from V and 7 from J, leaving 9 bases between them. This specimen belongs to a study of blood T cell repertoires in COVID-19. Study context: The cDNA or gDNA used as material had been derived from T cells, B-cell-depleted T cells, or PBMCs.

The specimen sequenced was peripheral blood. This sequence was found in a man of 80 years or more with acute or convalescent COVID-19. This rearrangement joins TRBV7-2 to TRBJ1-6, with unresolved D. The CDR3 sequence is CASSLPRGNSPLHF. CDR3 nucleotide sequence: TGTGCCAGCAGCTTACCCCGAGGGAATTCACCCCTCCACTTT.